This T cell receptor (beta chain) derives from a study of CD8+ T cells in alopecia areata. Overall study context: Twice a day, 5 to 10 mg of oral tofacitinib was administered to treated patients. Study conclusions and caveats: Higher clonality than in normal scalp was seen in lesional scalp, especially alopecia totalis/universalis.

After isolation, RNA underwent reverse transcription to generate cDNA as the sequencing template. Sequencing was performed with immunoSEQ multiplex PCR; in TCRdb, only in-frame clones are kept and a portion is missing. The sample has over 90,000 clones, 85% to 90% seen once. Treatment: oral pan-JAK inhibitor, 5-10 mg twice daily. Individuals with alopecia areata gave both lesional scalp punch biopsies and peripheral blood for collection. PBMCs provided sorted CD4+ and CD8+ T cells. In regard to this clone: What it binds is not known.

The germline CDR1 and CDR2 sequences are SEHNR and FQNEAQ (reference sequence). Trimming shortened V by 1 base and J by 2 bases, and 18 bases separated the two germline ends. This CDR3 region has 17 residues. The sample consisted of CD8+ T cells sorted from blood, taken around week 30, from a patient treated with tofacitinib. The V and J genes are TRBV7-9 and TRBJ2-7; D is perhaps TRBD2 (5 bases). This sequence originates from a human donor with alopecia areata. The CDR3 reads CASSLEATDHGTYEQYF. Here the CDR3 DNA reads TGTGCCAGCAGCTTAGAGGCAACAGATCACGGGACCTACGAGCAGTACTTC.